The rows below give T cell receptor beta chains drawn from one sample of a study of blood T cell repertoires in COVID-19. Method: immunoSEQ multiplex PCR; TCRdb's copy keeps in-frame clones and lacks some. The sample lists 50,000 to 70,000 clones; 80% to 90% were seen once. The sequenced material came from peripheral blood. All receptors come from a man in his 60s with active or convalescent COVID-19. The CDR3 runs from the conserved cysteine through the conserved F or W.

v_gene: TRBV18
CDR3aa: CASSPPGLTSYEQYF

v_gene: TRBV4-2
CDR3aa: CASSQDGSTAGELFF

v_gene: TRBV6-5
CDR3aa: CASSTDRGRGNTIYF

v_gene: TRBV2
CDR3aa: CASKKDRTNTEAFF

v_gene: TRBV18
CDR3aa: CASSPPGTYYGYTF

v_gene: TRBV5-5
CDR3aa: CASSLLQGANEQYF

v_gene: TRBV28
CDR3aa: CASKPFGPLGAYGYTF

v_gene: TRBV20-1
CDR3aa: CSASLPGKSNQPQHF

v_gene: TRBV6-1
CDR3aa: CASSDGTFLMNTEAFF

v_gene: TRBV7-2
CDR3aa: CASSLDRGNYGYTF

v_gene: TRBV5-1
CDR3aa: CASGQGAYNEQFF

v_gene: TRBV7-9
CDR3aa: CASSFSRDRRSYEQYF

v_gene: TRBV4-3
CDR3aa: CASSKRQGSDSPLHF

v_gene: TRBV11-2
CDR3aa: CASSLRRVTSYEQYF

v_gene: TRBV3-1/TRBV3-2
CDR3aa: CASSRTSTGELFF

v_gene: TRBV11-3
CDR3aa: CASSLPNARGEQFF

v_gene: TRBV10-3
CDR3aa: CAIRPTGADTQYF

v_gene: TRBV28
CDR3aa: CASGLGTGVYHTQYF

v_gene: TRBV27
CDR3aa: CASRGTGRTYEQYF

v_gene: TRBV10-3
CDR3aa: CASRSSEKQPQHF

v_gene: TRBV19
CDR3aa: CASSIGVGSSGDEQFF

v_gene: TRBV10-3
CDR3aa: CATWDSGGANTEAFF

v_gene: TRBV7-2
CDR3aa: CASSLVNYEQYF

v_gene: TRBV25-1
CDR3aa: CASNSQGAGETQYF

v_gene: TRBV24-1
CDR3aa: CATSDSRQETQYF

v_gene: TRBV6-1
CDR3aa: CASSENGGFYNEQFF

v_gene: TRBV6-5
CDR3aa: CASSKAGDGYTF

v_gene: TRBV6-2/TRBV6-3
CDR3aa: CASSLASGSITLHF

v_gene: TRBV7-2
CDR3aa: CASSSYRVGSPLHF

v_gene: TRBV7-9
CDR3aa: CASSFSSFTGEQFF

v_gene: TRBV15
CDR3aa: CATSRDGGQYNQPQHF

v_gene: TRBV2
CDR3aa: CASSLDRPNEQFF

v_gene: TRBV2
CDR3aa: CASRRETIYGYTF

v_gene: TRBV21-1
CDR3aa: CASSKVVMGQKMNTEAFF

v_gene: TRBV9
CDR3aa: CASSEIRDRALGVGELFF

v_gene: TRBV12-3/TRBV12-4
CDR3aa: CASTRTGLQPQHF